The present entry profiles one TCR beta chain with its context. Its antigen is still unknown. This CDR3 is built from 15 residues. The germline V gene encodes CDR1 LNHNV and CDR2 YYDKDF (reference sequence). Trimming removed 5 bases from V and 3 bases from J, with 17 bases in between. This specimen belongs to a study of cytomegalovirus exposure and HLA in healthy donors. In the study overall: Some 85 million unique TCRs, all from HLA-typed donors, were included in an early release of the data. Study-level findings and limits: Altogether, 150 to 200 TCR beta chains were recorded as cytomegalovirus-associated.

Amplification used 60 Vbeta primers and 13 Jbeta primers. Original processing notes: Later work found tens of millions of unique TCR beta chains, with about 10 million shared. Sequencing used immunoSEQ multiplex PCR; TCRdb keeps in-frame clones, though not all of them. That table gives V, J and clone size, and the DNA gave D and trimming. In the table there are 130,000 to 150,000 clones, approximately 68% of which are singletons. This sequence joins TRBV15 and TRBJ2-7; a weak D match, TRBD2 (5 bases). What was sequenced was PBMCs. The source of this sequence is a man aged 40-49 years in good health and CMV-seronegative. CDR3 protein: CATSVHRDYIYEQYF. The DNA of the CDR3 is TGTGCCACCAGCGTACACCGAGACTACATCTACGAGCAGTACTTC.